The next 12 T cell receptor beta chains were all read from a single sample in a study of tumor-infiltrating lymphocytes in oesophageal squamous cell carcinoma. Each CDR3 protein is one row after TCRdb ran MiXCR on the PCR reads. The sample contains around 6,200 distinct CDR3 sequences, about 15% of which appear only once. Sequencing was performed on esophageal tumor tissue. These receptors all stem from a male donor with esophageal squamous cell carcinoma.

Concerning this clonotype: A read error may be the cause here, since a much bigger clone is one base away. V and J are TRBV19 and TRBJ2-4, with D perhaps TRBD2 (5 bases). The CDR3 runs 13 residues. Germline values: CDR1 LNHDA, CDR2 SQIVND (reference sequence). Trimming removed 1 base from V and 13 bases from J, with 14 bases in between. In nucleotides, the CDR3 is TGTGCCAGTAGTATAGTTTCGGGATATGAGCAGTACTTC. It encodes CASSIVSGYEQYF.

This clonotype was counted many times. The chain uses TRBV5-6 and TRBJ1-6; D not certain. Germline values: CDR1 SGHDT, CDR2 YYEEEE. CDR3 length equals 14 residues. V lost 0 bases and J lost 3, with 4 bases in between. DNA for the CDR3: TGTGCCAGCAGCTTGGCTGGCTATAATTCACCCCTCCACTTT. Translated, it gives CASSLAGYNSPLHF.

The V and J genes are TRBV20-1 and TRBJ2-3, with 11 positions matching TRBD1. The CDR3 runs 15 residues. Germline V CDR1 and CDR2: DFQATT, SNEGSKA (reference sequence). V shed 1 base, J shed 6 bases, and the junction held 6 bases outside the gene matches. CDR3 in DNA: TGCAGTGCTAGAGGGACAGGGGGCTTGGAGGATACGCAGTATTTT. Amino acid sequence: CSARGTGGLEDTQYF.

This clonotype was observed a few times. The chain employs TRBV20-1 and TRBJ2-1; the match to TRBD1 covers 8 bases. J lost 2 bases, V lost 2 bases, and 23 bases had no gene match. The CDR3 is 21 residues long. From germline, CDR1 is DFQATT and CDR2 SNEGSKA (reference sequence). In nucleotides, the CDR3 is TGCAGTGCTAGAACCCACCTCGGGGGAACAGGGGGACAGCGGACCTACAATGAGCAGTTCTTC. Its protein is CSARTHLGGTGGQRTYNEQFF.

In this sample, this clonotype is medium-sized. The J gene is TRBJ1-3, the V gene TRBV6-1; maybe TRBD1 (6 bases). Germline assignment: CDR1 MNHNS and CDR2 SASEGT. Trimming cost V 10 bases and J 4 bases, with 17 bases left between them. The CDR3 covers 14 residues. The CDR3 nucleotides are TGTGCCATCAGGGGTTTAGGGATCGGAAACACCATATATTTT. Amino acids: CAIRGLGIGNTIYF.

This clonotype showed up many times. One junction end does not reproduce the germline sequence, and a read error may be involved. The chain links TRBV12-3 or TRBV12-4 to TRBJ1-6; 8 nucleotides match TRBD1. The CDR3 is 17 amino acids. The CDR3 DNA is TGTGCCAGCAGACCGGGACAGGAGAGCTCCTATAATTCACCCCTCCACTTC. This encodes CASRPGQESSYNSPLHF.

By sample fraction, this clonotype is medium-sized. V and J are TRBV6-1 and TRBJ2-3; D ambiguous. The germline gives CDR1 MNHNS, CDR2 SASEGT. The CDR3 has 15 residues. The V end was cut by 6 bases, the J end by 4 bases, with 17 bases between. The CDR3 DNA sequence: TGTGCCAGCAGCGTCACAGCTTATCAGCCAGATACGCAGTATTTT. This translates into CASSVTAYQPDTQYF.

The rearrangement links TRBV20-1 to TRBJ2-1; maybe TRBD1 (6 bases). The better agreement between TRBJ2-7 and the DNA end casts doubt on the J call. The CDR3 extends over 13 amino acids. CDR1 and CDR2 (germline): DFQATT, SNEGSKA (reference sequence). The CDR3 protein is CSASDRPNYEQYF. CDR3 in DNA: TGCAGTGCTAGCGACAGGCCCAACTACGAGCAGTACTTC.

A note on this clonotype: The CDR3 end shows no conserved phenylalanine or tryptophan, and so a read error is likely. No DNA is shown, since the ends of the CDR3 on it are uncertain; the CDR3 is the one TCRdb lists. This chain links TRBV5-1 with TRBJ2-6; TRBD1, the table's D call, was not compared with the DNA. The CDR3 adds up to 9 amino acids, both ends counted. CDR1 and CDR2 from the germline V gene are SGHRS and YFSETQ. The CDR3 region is CASSSLTGT.

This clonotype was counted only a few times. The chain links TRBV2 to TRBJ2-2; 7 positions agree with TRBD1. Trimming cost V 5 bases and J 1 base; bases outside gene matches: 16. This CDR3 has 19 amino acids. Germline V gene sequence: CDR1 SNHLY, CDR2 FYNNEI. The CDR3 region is CASSRPMGQGVKNTGELFF. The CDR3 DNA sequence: TGTGCCAGCAGTCGCCCTATGGGCCAGGGGGTTAAGAACACCGGGGAGCTGTTTTTT.

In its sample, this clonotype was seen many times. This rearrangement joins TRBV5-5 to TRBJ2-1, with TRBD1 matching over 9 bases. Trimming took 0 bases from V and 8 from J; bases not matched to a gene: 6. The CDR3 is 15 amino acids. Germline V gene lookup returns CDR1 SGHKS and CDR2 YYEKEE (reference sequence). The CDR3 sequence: CASSLDRGQNHEQFF. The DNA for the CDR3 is TGTGCCAGCAGCTTGGACAGGGGGCAAAACCATGAGCAGTTCTTC. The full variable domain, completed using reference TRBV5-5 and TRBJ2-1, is DAGVTQSPTHLIKTRGQQVTLRCSPISGHKSVSWYQQVLGQGPQFIFQYYEKEERGRGNFPDRFSARQFPNYSSELNVNALLLGDSALYLCASSLDRGQNHEQFFGPGTRLTVL.

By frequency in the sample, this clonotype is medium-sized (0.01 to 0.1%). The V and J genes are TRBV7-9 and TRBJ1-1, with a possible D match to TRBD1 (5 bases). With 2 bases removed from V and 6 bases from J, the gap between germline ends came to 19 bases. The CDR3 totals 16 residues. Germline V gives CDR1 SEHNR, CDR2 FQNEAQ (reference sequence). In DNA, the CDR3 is TGTGCCAGCAGCTTAAGTGGAGGCAGGGTTAAGTCTGAAGCTTTCTTT. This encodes CASSLSGGRVKSEAFF.